Following are 30 T cell receptor beta chains from one sample sequenced in a study of glioma-infiltrating T cells. TCR alpha and beta CDR3 regions were amplified from RNA using iRepertoire nested multiplex PCR. MiXCR, run by TCRdb on the multiplex PCR reads, gives a single entry per CDR3 protein. The sample yields about 130,000 distinct CDR3 sequences, roughly 23% seen once. Sequencing was done on a sample of glioma tissue, nonneoplastic brain tissue, or PBMCs (not recorded which). These receptors originate from a human donor with low-grade glioma or glioblastoma, undergoing nonglioma brain surgery, or in good health (not recorded which).

There are many counts of this clonotype. The chain is built from TRBV27 and TRBJ2-2; D could derive from TRBD1 or TRBD2 (7 bases each). CDR3 length: 16 amino acids. The germline gives CDR1 MNHEY, CDR2 SMNVEV (reference sequence). Trimming took off 5 bases at V and 8 bases at J, with 21 bases between the two ends. The CDR3 protein is CASSPRGGGSIGELFF. For the CDR3, the DNA is TGTGCCAGCAGTCCCCGAGGGGGCGGGAGTATTGGGGAGCTGTTTTTT.

With respect to this clonotype: Since a much larger clone is just one base distant, this may be a read error. This sequence joins TRBV28 and TRBJ2-7; unclear D gene. Germline V gene sequence: CDR1 MDHEN, CDR2 SYDVKM. There are 15 residues in the CDR3. V shed 2 bases and J shed 3 bases, with 14 bases lying between them. This chain's CDR3 is CASSLQAFSYYEQYF. For the CDR3, the DNA is TGTGCCAGCAGTTTACAGGCTTTCAGCTACTACGAGCAGTACTTC.

In DNA form, the CDR3 reads TGTGCCAGCAGTCCCCCCCTCAGAGGAAACATTCAGTACTTC. Translation gives CASSPPLRGNIQYF. This chain uses TRBV12-3 or TRBV12-4 with TRBJ2-4; unclear D gene. CDR3 length: 14 residues. V was pared by 5 bases and J by 6 bases, with 14 bases between.

There are many counts of this clonotype. The V and J genes are TRBV10-2 and TRBJ1-1; a possible D gene is TRBD1 (6 bases). This CDR3 spans 11 amino acids. V lost 6 bases to trimming and J lost 6 bases, with 8 bases between them. Germline CDR1 and CDR2: WSHSY and SAAADI. The CDR3 DNA reads TGCGCCAGCAGCCAGGGGTCTGAAGCTTTCTTT. It is translated as CASSQGSEAFF.

Points on this clonotype: With a much larger clone just one base away, this may be a read error. This chain connects TRBV28 to TRBJ2-1; D is tentatively TRBD1 or TRBD2 (5 bases each). This CDR3 region has 16 residues. From germline, CDR1 is MDHEN and CDR2 SYDVKM. The CDR3 region has the DNA TGCGCCAGCAGCCTAAGTCCGGGGCAAGGGGTGCATGAGCAGTTCTTC. Translating gives CASSLSPGQGVHEQFF. The full variable domain, its missing parts supplied by reference TRBV28 and TRBJ2-1, is DVKVTQSSRYLVKRTGEKVFLECVQDMDHENMFWYRQDPGLGLRLIYFSYDVKMKEKGDIPEGYSVSREKKERFSLILESASTNQTSMYLCASSLSPGQGVHEQFFGPGTRLTVL.

This clonotype was detected many times. The chain employs TRBV14 and TRBJ2-1; D is undetermined. The CDR3 covers 11 residues. Germline V gives CDR1 SGHDN, CDR2 FVKESK. Deletions cut 1 base from V and 7 bases from J, with 2 bases between. The CDR3 sequence: CASSQVNEQFF. Written as DNA, the CDR3 is TGTGCCAGCAGCCAAGTAAATGAGCAGTTCTTC. The full variable domain, with the rest looked up from reference TRBV14 and TRBJ2-1, is EAGVTQFPSHSVIEKGQTVTLRCDPISGHDNLYWYRRVMGKEIKFLLHFVKESKQDESGMPNNRFLAERTGGTYSTLKVQPAELEDSGVYFCASSQVNEQFFGPGTRLTVL.

This clonotype was seen ten or more times. This chain uses TRBV6-2 or TRBV6-3 with TRBJ2-3, with TRBD2 identical over 7 bases. Germline V gene sequence: CDR1 MNHEY, CDR2 SVGEGT. The CDR3 totals 16 residues. V lost 6 bases and J lost 0; bases outside the gene matches: 9. The CDR3 sequence is CASRPSGQTSTDTQYF. CDR3 bases: TGTGCCAGCAGACCTAGCGGCCAGACTAGCACAGATACGCAGTATTTT.

This clonotype appeared many times. This sequence joins TRBV24-1 and TRBJ2-3, with TRBD2 matching over 12 bases. Trimming cost V 3 bases and J 9 bases; bases outside gene matches: 6. CDR1 KGHDR and CDR2 SFDVKD come from the germline V gene. This CDR3 has 15 residues. The chain's CDR3 is CATSDPSGRASTQYF. CDR3 sequence (DNA): TGTGCCACCAGTGATCCTAGCGGGAGGGCCTCGACGCAGTATTTT.

Many counts were recorded for this clonotype. The chain couples TRBV7-2 to TRBJ2-1; 7 nucleotides agree with TRBD1. The germline V gene encodes CDR1 SGHTA and CDR2 FQGNSA. J was trimmed by 8 bases and V by 3 bases; bases with no gene match: 4. CDR3 length equals 13 residues. As DNA, the CDR3 is TGTGCCAGCAGCTTGACAGGGTTCGATGAGCAGTTCTTC. Amino acids: CASSLTGFDEQFF.

A note on this clonotype: The conserved phenylalanine or tryptophan is not found at the CDR3 terminus, so this likely reflects a read error. The chain combines TRBV29-1 with TRBJ1-2; D uncertain. The germline CDR1 and CDR2 sequences are SQVTM and ANQGSEA. CDR3 length: 13 residues. Trimming shortened V by 3 bases and J by 3 bases, and 11 bases separated the two germline ends. CDR3 residues: CSVDADSYYGYTY. CDR3 nucleotides: TGCAGCGTTGACGCCGATTCTTACTATGGCTACACCTAC.

This clonotype showed up many times. The V gene is TRBV28, the J gene TRBJ1-5; 10 nucleotides agree with TRBD1. The CDR3 is made up of 16 amino acids. Trimming removed 1 base from V and 7 bases from J; junction bases left unmatched: 7. Germline V lookup: CDR1 MDHEN, CDR2 SYDVKM. The CDR3 here is CASSLLVGTGDQPQHF. CDR3 nucleotide sequence: TGTGCCAGCAGTTTATTGGTCGGGACAGGGGACCAGCCCCAGCATTTT.

The chain is built from TRBV12-3 or TRBV12-4 and TRBJ2-1; maybe TRBD1 (7 bases). V was pared by 2 bases and J by 4 bases, with 12 bases between. The CDR3 contains 15 residues. The CDR3 DNA reads TGTGCCAGCAGTTTAAGGGGGGACAGTTACAATGAGCAGTTCTTC. Protein sequence: CASSLRGDSYNEQFF.

This clonotype was counted many times. This chain links TRBV2 with TRBJ2-1, with unresolved D. This CDR3 region has 10 residues. CDR1 SNHLY and CDR2 FYNNEI come from the germline V gene. V shed 4 bases and J shed 14 bases, with 9 bases lying between them. CDR3 coding DNA: TGTGCCAGCAGTGCTGTGGCGAAGTTCTTC. Translated, it gives CASSAVAKFF.

As for this clonotype: One base away lies a much larger clone, so this may be a sequencing read error. This chain links TRBV12-3 or TRBV12-4 with TRBJ1-6, with D unresolved. CDR3 length: 15 residues. V dropped 2 bases and J dropped 8 bases, with 13 bases sitting between them. The chain's CDR3 is CASSLFHRTDSPLHF. The CDR3 DNA reads as TGTGCCAGCAGTTTATTTCATAGAACTGATTCACCCCTCCACTTT.

In this sample, this clonotype turned up many times. This chain links TRBV20-1 with TRBJ2-3; the D gene is possibly TRBD2 (5 bases). Germline assignment: CDR1 DFQATT and CDR2 SNEGSKA (reference sequence). Trimming shortened V by 6 bases and J by 4 bases, and 14 bases separated the two germline ends. CDR3 length: 13 residues. The CDR3: CSALEGLADTQYF. CDR3 in DNA: TGCAGTGCCTTAGAGGGCCTCGCAGATACGCAGTATTTT.

This clonotype was seen at least ten times. The V call is TRBV29-1, the J call TRBJ1-5; D gene unclear. The V gene's germline CDR1 is SQVTM and CDR2 ANQGSEA. The CDR3 is 12 amino acids. With 5 bases removed from V and 4 bases from J, the gap between germline ends came to 9 bases. The CDR3 spells CSVQDQNQPQHF. CDR3 nucleotides: TGCAGCGTTCAGGACCAGAATCAGCCCCAGCATTTT.

The chain links TRBV9 to TRBJ2-1, with 11 positions matching TRBD2. J lost 7 bases, V lost 0 bases, and 3 bases had no gene match. CDR1 is SGDLS and CDR2 is YYNGEE in the germline V gene. The length of the CDR3 is 15 residues. CDR3 in amino acids: CASSVVAGGLNEQFF. The CDR3 DNA is TGTGCCAGCAGCGTAGTAGCGGGAGGGCTAAATGAGCAGTTCTTC.

Regarding this clonotype: A junction end diverges from the germline sequence, so it may reflect a read error. This chain uses TRBV7-9 with TRBJ2-6; D may correspond to TRBD1 or TRBD2 (5 bases each). The V gene's germline CDR1 is SEHNR and CDR2 FQNEAQ (reference sequence). The CDR3 covers 16 residues. For the CDR3, the DNA is TGTGCCAGCAGCACCACCGCGGGCGCTGGGGCCAACATCCTGACTTTC. The encoded protein is CASSTTAGAGANILTF.

As to this clonotype: A much larger clone differs by one base, so this may be a read error. V and J are TRBV7-2 and TRBJ2-7; 7 nucleotides match TRBD2. Losses at the gene ends were 5 bases for V and 9 bases for J; bases not matched to a gene: 16. This CDR3 has 15 residues. The germline V gene encodes CDR1 SGHTA and CDR2 FQGNSA. DNA for the CDR3: TGTGCCAGCAGCCGACGAAACCCCGAAGCGGGATGGCAGTACTTC. As protein: CASSRRNPEAGWQYF.

This clonotype was counted ten times or more. Since a much larger clone is just one base distant, this may be a read error. The DNA for the CDR3 is TGTGCCAGCAGCTTAAGGACTAACGATTTGGATACGCAGTATTTT. The encoded protein is CASSLRTNDLDTQYF. The rearrangement links TRBV7-2 to TRBJ2-3; D perhaps matches TRBD2 (6 bases). Trimming removed 2 bases at V and 6 bases at J, with 15 bases between. Germline assignment: CDR1 SGHTA and CDR2 FQGNSA. The CDR3 is 15 residues long.

This clonotype was seen at least ten times. The chain carries TRBV24-1 and TRBJ1-2; D not certain. CDR1 and CDR2 from the germline V gene are KGHDR and SFDVKD. The CDR3 has 11 residues. V lost 5 bases, J lost 8 bases, and 8 bases lay in between. CDR3 in DNA: TGTGCCACCAGTGGACTCGACGGCTACACCTTC. As protein: CATSGLDGYTF.

This clonotype was seen at least ten times. Being one base from a much bigger clone, this may be a read error. The CDR3 carries no conserved terminal phenylalanine or tryptophan, so it likely arises from a read error. The rearrangement links TRBV6-1 to TRBJ2-1, with 7 bases that match TRBD2. The CDR3 has 11 residues. V shed 5 bases and J 12 bases; nucleotides not matched to a gene: 4. Looked up from germline, CDR1 is MNHNS and CDR2 is SASEGT. DNA for the CDR3: TGTGCCAGCAGTCCCCGACTAGCGCAGTTCCTC. Amino acids: CASSPRLAQFL.

As regards this clonotype: This could be a read error, since a much larger clone is one nucleotide away. The chain carries TRBV7-2 and TRBJ2-7, with TRBD2 identical over 8 bases. This CDR3 spans 16 amino acids. Germline V gene data show CDR1 as SGHTA and CDR2 as FQGNSA. The chain's CDR3 is CASSLKSGRPTYERYF. The CDR3 nucleotides are TGTGCCAGCAGCTTAAAGAGCGGGAGACCGACCTACGAGCGGTACTTC.

This clonotype was detected many times. The chain combines TRBV27 with TRBJ2-7; D possibly uses TRBD1 or TRBD2 (5 bases each). Germline assignment: CDR1 MNHEY and CDR2 SMNVEV (reference sequence). Deletions cut 2 bases from V and 2 bases from J, with 13 bases between. The CDR3 contains 15 residues. The CDR3 sequence: CASSLEGIPPYEQYF. The DNA of the CDR3 is TGTGCCAGCAGTTTAGAGGGGATTCCCCCCTACGAGCAGTACTTC.

The rearrangement links TRBV30 to TRBJ2-3; tentatively, D is TRBD1 (6 bases). Trimming stripped 0 bases from V and 6 bases from J, with 10 bases between. This CDR3 is built from 13 residues. Looked up from germline, CDR1 is GTSNPN and CDR2 is SVGIG (reference sequence). CDR3 sequence (DNA): TGTGCCTGGAGTGTAAGGGGGAGCGATACGCAGTATTTT. Amino acids: CAWSVRGSDTQYF.

This clonotype was seen repeatedly, ten times or more. The chain links TRBV27 to TRBJ2-7, with TRBD2 identical over 9 bases. V shed 5 bases, J shed 0 bases, and the junction held 5 bases outside the gene matches. Germline V lookup: CDR1 MNHEY, CDR2 SMNVEV (reference sequence). CDR3 size: 15 residues. CDR3: CASSRRTSDSYEQYF. The CDR3 DNA reads TGTGCCAGCAGTCGCCGGACTAGCGACTCCTACGAGCAGTACTTC.

This clonotype was seen only a few times. This chain links TRBV29-1 with TRBJ2-7; possibly TRBD1 for D (5 bases). The CDR3 totals 15 residues. V lost 1 base and J 3 bases, leaving 16 bases between the germline ends. The germline V gene encodes CDR1 SQVTM and CDR2 ANQGSEA. Written as DNA, the CDR3 is TGCAGCGTTGAAGTAGGGGATTACTGGGGCTACGAGCAGTACTTC. Translation gives CSVEVGDYWGYEQYF.

This clonotype was recorded many times. The chain recombines TRBV2 with TRBJ2-7; D perhaps matches TRBD1 (5 bases). The V gene lost 3 bases and the J gene lost 2 bases, with 11 bases spanning the gap. Germline values: CDR1 SNHLY, CDR2 FYNNEI. The CDR3 sequence is 14 residues long. CDR3 in amino acids: CASSELGVPYEQYF. CDR3 nucleotide sequence: TGTGCCAGCAGTGAGTTAGGGGTCCCCTACGAGCAGTACTTC.

Concerning this clonotype itself: This sequence may be a read error, since a much larger clone differs from it by one base. The chain recombines TRBV20-1 with TRBJ2-7; TRBD2 aligns across 12 bases. The CDR3 spans 20 residues. CDR1 and CDR2 from the germline V gene are DFQATT and SNEGSKA (reference sequence). J was trimmed by 3 bases and V by 6 bases; bases with no gene match: 24. The DNA of the CDR3 is TGCAGTGCCTACCCAGGGGAGGGGGCTAGCGGGAGGGCAGCGGTCTACGAGCAGTACTTC. Translated: CSAYPGEGASGRAAVYEQYF.

Many counts were recorded for this clonotype. The chain links TRBV7-2 to TRBJ2-7; 11 bases match TRBD2. The V gene's germline CDR1 is SGHTA and CDR2 FQGNSA. CDR3 length: 18 residues. V trimming: 0 bases; J trimming: 5 bases; junction bases outside the gene matches: 12. CDR3 residues: CASSLAPPLAGGSHEQYF. CDR3 coding DNA: TGTGCCAGCAGCTTAGCCCCACCCCTAGCGGGAGGTAGCCACGAGCAGTACTTC.